The clone carrying this TCR beta chain was observed a few times. The antigen is unknown. Expressed TCRB transcripts were sequenced after all isolated RNA was converted to cDNA. Profiled with immunoSEQ multiplex PCR; TCRdb holds only in-frame clones, not every one. The profile shows 400,000 to 550,000 clones, about 10% of them singletons. This specimen belongs to a study of beta chain features in type 1 diabetes. Study outcomes and limitations: Insertions at VDJ junctions were less frequent in type 1 diabetes patients. These patients also deleted more nucleotides at the same junctions. Among patients, naive, central memory and Treg TCRB repertoires appeared more similar than among healthy donors.

Sequenced input: naive CD4+ T cells from blood. This clonotype was obtained from a woman under 30 in good health.

In DNA form, the CDR3 reads TGTGCCAGCAGCGTCGGGGTCCAAGAGACCCAGTACTTC. It is translated as CASSVGVQETQYF. This chain connects TRBV5-4 to TRBJ2-5, with TRBD2 as a possible D gene (5 bases). The CDR3 has 13 amino acids. With 4 bases removed from V and 1 base from J, the gap between germline ends came to 8 bases. Germline V CDR1 and CDR2: SGHNT, YYREEE (reference sequence).